This T cell receptor beta chain emerged from a study of cytomegalovirus exposure and HLA in healthy donors. Study outcomes and limitations: The study designated over 150 TCR beta chains cytomegalovirus-associated. Some V segments, including TRBV6-2 and TRBV6-3, were excluded as indistinguishable. One variant, a missense change in DCLRE1C, was linked in a later analysis to TCR beta V- and J-gene trimming. As immune exposure information, only CMV serostatus was available.

The PCR was carried out with 60 Vbeta primers and 13 Jbeta primers. Assay used: immunoSEQ multiplex PCR; TCRdb lists only in-frame clones, some missing. The table includes roughly 120,000 clones, around 69% detected once. Germline V CDR1 and CDR2: PRHDT, FYEKMQ (reference sequence). V was shortened by 5 bases and J by 3 bases, with 14 bases between the two germline ends. The CDR3 length is 14 residues. On this clone: Its specificity is not known.

This rearrangement joins TRBV13 to TRBJ2-7; D is possibly TRBD1 (6 bases). The receptor's source is a man aged 50-60 years in good health and CMV-seropositive. The material sequenced was PBMCs. As DNA, the CDR3 is TGTGCCAGCAGCATAATTGGACAGTTCTACGAGCAGTACTTC. Protein product: CASSIIGQFYEQYF.